This TCR beta chain came from a study of cytomegalovirus exposure and HLA in healthy donors. Findings and limits, study-wide: Later findings reportedly placed an Asian-associated ancestry cluster below the 666-donor mean for N-insertions.

The PCR contained 60 Vbeta and 13 Jbeta primers. Method: immunoSEQ multiplex PCR; TCRdb's copy keeps in-frame clones and lacks some. The sample holds some 130,000 clones; less than 85% are singletons and the top ten take roughly 2.5%. In this sample, this clone turned up once. Its antigen is not known. Among the donors, all were healthy bone marrow donors. The germline V gene has CDR1 SGHTA and CDR2 FQGNSA. This CDR3 region has 17 residues. The V end lost 5 bases, the J end lost 5 bases, and 23 bases lay between the germline ends. The clonotype comes from a man younger than 45 in good health and CMV-seronegative. The chain joins TRBV7-2 to TRBJ2-3; D is perhaps TRBD2 (6 bases). The sequenced sample was PBMCs. The CDR3 region has the DNA TGTGCCAGCAGCCCAAGAGGTATCGGGAGCGAGAGAGATACGCAGTATTTT. Protein product: CASSPRGIGSERDTQYF.